This TCR beta chain was captured by sequencing in a study of beta chain features in type 1 diabetes. Findings and caveats of the study: Researchers cautioned that cDNA sequencing could over-represent cells with high TCR expression. VDJ junctions sequenced from type 1 diabetes patients showed fewer insertions and more deletions. Moderate yet significant TCRB CDR3 shortening was seen in Type 1 diabetes patients in all four CD4+ subsets.

TCRB transcripts that were expressed got sequenced, as all of the isolated RNA had been reverse transcribed. Deep immunoSEQ sequencing covered naive, central memory and regulatory T cell samples. Measured with immunoSEQ multiplex PCR; TCRdb has only the in-frame clones, and not every one. Of more than 95,000 clones in the sample, approximately 30% are singletons; the top ten hold 0.5% to 0.55%. Details on this clone: Its antigen is as yet unknown.

Trimming cost V 3 bases and J 2 bases; bases outside gene matches: 6. This CDR3 contains 17 residues. Germline V gene sequence: CDR1 SGHKS, CDR2 YYEKEE (reference sequence). Source material: central memory CD4+ T cells from blood. The origin of this receptor is a woman under 30 with type 1 diabetes. This chain uses TRBV5-5 with TRBJ2-5; 14 bases align to TRBD2. The CDR3 reads CASSSGLAGGRQETQYF. The CDR3 nucleotides are TGTGCCAGCAGCTCAGGACTAGCGGGAGGTAGACAAGAGACCCAGTACTTC.